One and the same sample provided the 32 T cell receptor beta chains below, sequenced in a study of control samples from healthy donors and cancer patients. Produced via immunoSEQ multiplex PCR; TCRdb's table is partial and in-frame only. The sample lists about 140,000 clones, around 90% occurring once. Sample: blood. Receptors originate from a man younger than 35 in good health.

V is TRBV6-5 and J is TRBJ1-6, with D possibly matching TRBD1 (5 bases). V was cut by 2 bases and J by 7 bases, with 12 bases left in between. Germline CDR1 reads MNHEY; CDR2 reads SVGAGI. This CDR3 has 15 amino acids. The CDR3 nucleotides read TGTGCCAGCAGTTACGACGACAGAAGGAATTCACCCCTCCACTTT. Protein product: CASSYDDRRNSPLHF.

This chain uses TRBV9 with TRBJ1-3; no clear D. The V gene's germline CDR1 is SGDLS and CDR2 YYNGEE. V dropped 4 bases and J dropped 1 base, with 6 bases sitting between them. The CDR3 sequence is 13 residues long. CDR3 DNA: TGTGCCAGCAGCTCCAGTTCTGGAAACACCATATATTTT. It yields the protein CASSSSSGNTIYF.

V is TRBV5-4 and J is TRBJ2-3; TRBD2 is a possible D gene (5 bases). Germline-derived CDR1 and CDR2 are SGHNT and YYREEE (reference sequence). V lost 3 bases, J lost 1 base, and 12 bases lay in between. This CDR3 is 15 amino acids long. The CDR3 nucleotides read TGTGCCAGCAGCTCGGCGAGGGAACGCACAGATACGCAGTATTTT. This gives the protein CASSSARERTDTQYF. Variable domain in full (rest from reference TRBV5-4 and TRBJ2-3): ETGVTQSPTHLIKTRGQQVTLRCSSQSGHNTVSWYQQALGQGPQFIFQYYREEENGRGNFPPRFSGLQFPNYSSELNVNALELDDSALYLCASSSARERTDTQYFGPGTRLTVL.

This chain joins TRBV18 and TRBJ1-1; D remains ambiguous. This CDR3 has 13 residues. Trimming left V 1 base short and J 3 bases short, with 6 bases between. Germline V gene data show CDR1 as KGHSH and CDR2 as LQKENI. DNA of the CDR3: TGTGCCAGCTCACCACTGAGGGACACTGAAGCTTTCTTT. Protein product: CASSPLRDTEAFF.

CDR3 sequence reads: CAWNSLGETQYF. CDR3 DNA: TGTGCCTGGAATTCACTGGGGGAGACCCAGTACTTC. The J gene is TRBJ2-5, the V gene TRBV30; no firm D call. CDR1 is GTSNPN, CDR2 SVGIG, per germline (reference sequence). Trimming stripped 4 bases from V and 5 bases from J, with 11 bases between. The CDR3 spans 12 residues.

The rearrangement joins TRBV6-5 to TRBJ1-3; D perhaps matches TRBD1 (5 bases). The CDR3 is 14 residues long. Between the trimmed V and J ends, which lost 6 bases and 1 base, there was a span of 10 bases. Germline V gene lookup returns CDR1 MNHEY and CDR2 SVGAGI. The CDR3 spells CASSWGISGNTIYF. The CDR3 nucleotides are TGTGCCAGCAGCTGGGGGATATCTGGAAACACCATATATTTT.

The genes are TRBV4-2 and TRBJ2-3, with D maybe TRBD2 (5 bases). V was trimmed by 1 base and J by 0 bases, leaving 14 bases between them. Germline V gene sequence: CDR1 LGHNA, CDR2 YNFKEQ. The CDR3 extends over 17 amino acids. CDR3 DNA: TGTGCCAGCAGCCAAGGAGACGGTGGACTTAGCACAGATACGCAGTATTTT. This encodes CASSQGDGGLSTDTQYF.

This chain links TRBV28 with TRBJ2-5; 8 positions match TRBD1. Germline CDR1 is MDHEN and CDR2 is SYDVKM. This CDR3 comprises 15 residues. With V trimmed by 6 bases and J by 5 bases, 11 bases remained unmatched. The CDR3 coding sequence is TGTGCCAGCAGGGGCCCTAGGACAGGGTACGAGACCCAGTACTTC. Protein sequence: CASRGPRTGYETQYF.

The chain couples TRBV7-9 to TRBJ2-5, with TRBD1 identical over 8 bases. CDR3 length equals 15 residues. Germline V CDR1 and CDR2: SEHNR, FQNEAQ (reference sequence). V lost 1 base to trimming and J lost 5 bases; unmatched junction nucleotides: 6. The CDR3 region is CASSLVAGGVETQYF. DNA for the CDR3: TGTGCCAGCAGCTTAGTGGCAGGGGGCGTGGAGACCCAGTACTTC.

As regards this clone: Mismatch with germline at one junction end may stem from a read error. The J gene is TRBJ2-4, the V gene TRBV7-2; D is tentatively TRBD1 or TRBD2 (5 bases each). This CDR3 spans 12 amino acids. Germline V gene sequence: CDR1 SGHTA, CDR2 FQGNSA. The CDR3 spells CASRWGSEPPVF. For the CDR3, the DNA is TGTGCCAGCAGATGGGGGTCCGAACCGCCGGTTTTC.

The chain has TRBV10-2 and TRBJ2-1; D is ambiguous. The germline CDR1 and CDR2 sequences are WSHSY and SAAADI. CDR3 length: 15 amino acids. V dropped 3 bases and J dropped 2 bases, with 11 bases sitting between them. The CDR3 protein is CASSDRSFTYNEQFF. DNA of the CDR3: TGCGCCAGCAGTGATCGATCCTTTACCTACAATGAGCAGTTCTTC.

The genes are TRBV27 and TRBJ1-1, with D unclear. CDR1 and CDR2 (germline): MNHEY, SMNVEV (reference sequence). The CDR3 has 13 residues. Trimming cost V 5 bases and J 5 bases, with 12 bases left between them. For the CDR3, the DNA is TGTGCCAGCAGTGAACGATGGAGGACTGAAGCTTTCTTT. Protein product: CASSERWRTEAFF.

The chain carries TRBV4-1 and TRBJ2-7; 13 positions match TRBD2. CDR1 is MGHRA and CDR2 is YSYEKL in the germline V gene. CDR3 length: 20 residues. The V segment lost 0 bases and the J segment 2 bases; nucleotides outside the gene matches: 13. The CDR3 DNA is TGCGCCAGCAGCCAAGAAGACTCCCTTCGAGGACTAGCGGGGGCCTACGAGCAGTACTTC. The encoded protein is CASSQEDSLRGLAGAYEQYF.

This sequence joins TRBV6-5 and TRBJ1-5; tentative D call: TRBD1 (6 bases). The CDR3 runs 14 residues. Trimming stripped 5 bases from V and 7 bases from J, with 15 bases between. The germline CDR1 and CDR2 sequences are MNHEY and SVGAGI. In DNA, the CDR3 is TGTGCCAGCAGTCACATCGGGGGCCACCAGCCCCAGCATTTT. Translated, it gives CASSHIGGHQPQHF.

The V call is TRBV6-5, the J call TRBJ2-1; D is undetermined. Germline values: CDR1 MNHEY, CDR2 SVGAGI. CDR3 length: 13 residues. V shed 10 bases and J shed 7 bases, with 17 bases lying between them. The CDR3: CATSSTRLNEQFF. CDR3 nucleotides: TGTGCCACCTCATCGACCAGACTTAATGAGCAGTTCTTC.

The chain has TRBV12-3 or TRBV12-4 and TRBJ1-2; D ambiguous. V shed 4 bases and J shed 4 bases, with 10 bases lying between them. The CDR3 has 13 residues. Here the CDR3 DNA reads TGTGCCAGCAGTTCCGAACAGACCTATGGCTACACCTTC. Protein: CASSSEQTYGYTF.

Remarks on this clone: Within the sample, other DNA sequences also encode this same CDR3. The chain carries TRBV19 and TRBJ1-1; D is unclear. This CDR3 region has 12 residues. V shed 7 bases and J shed 1 base, with 7 bases lying between them. Germline loops: CDR1 LNHDA, CDR2 SQIVND (reference sequence). The CDR3 bases are TGTGCCAGTACCCTGGGGAACACTGAAGCTTTCTTT. Protein sequence: CASTLGNTEAFF.

This rearrangement joins TRBV9 to TRBJ1-2, with 8 bases identical to TRBD1. The CDR3 runs 13 residues. The germline gives CDR1 SGDLS, CDR2 YYNGEE. Trimming at V came to 7 bases and at J to 7 bases, leaving 9 bases not matched to a gene. The CDR3 protein is CASGLTGAGGYTF. CDR3 coding DNA: TGTGCCAGCGGCTTGACAGGGGCGGGTGGCTACACCTTC.

This clone was seen a single time. The chain couples TRBV15 to TRBJ1-1; no definite D call. Germline values: CDR1 LNHNV, CDR2 YYDKDF (reference sequence). V lost 0 bases and J 2 bases, leaving 10 bases between the germline ends. This CDR3 spans 15 amino acids. The CDR3 sequence: CATSRDAGGNTEAFF. Here the CDR3 DNA reads TGTGCCACCAGCAGAGACGCGGGTGGAAACACTGAAGCTTTCTTT. Supplemented by reference TRBV15 and TRBJ1-1, the full variable domain reads DAMVIQNPRYQVTQFGKPVTLSCSQTLNHNVMYWYQQKSSQAPKLLFHYYDKDFNNEADTPDNFQSRRPNTSFCFLDIRSPGLGDTAMYLCATSRDAGGNTEAFFGQGTRLTVV.

The chain joins TRBV30 to TRBJ2-7; 12 nucleotides align to TRBD2. The CDR3 extends over 14 amino acids. Germline-derived CDR1 and CDR2 are GTSNPN and SVGIG (reference sequence). V was pared by 5 bases and J by 1 base, with 3 bases of the junction left unmatched. CDR3 region: CAWDTSGGSYEQYF. The CDR3 coding sequence is TGTGCCTGGGACACTAGCGGGGGGTCCTACGAGCAGTACTTC.

The V gene is TRBV28, the J gene TRBJ1-6; tentative D call: TRBD1 (6 bases). From germline, CDR1 is MDHEN and CDR2 SYDVKM. V shed 0 bases and J shed 10 bases, with 13 bases lying between them. The CDR3 runs to 15 residues. The CDR3 region is CASSLWVGGGSPLHF. The CDR3 DNA follows: TGTGCCAGCAGTTTATGGGTAGGGGGGGGATCACCCCTCCACTTT.

The V gene is TRBV7-2, the J gene TRBJ2-3, with 7 bases identical to TRBD1. V dropped 3 bases and J dropped 4; count of bases not matched to a gene: 7. The germline V gene encodes CDR1 SGHTA and CDR2 FQGNSA. This CDR3 is built from 15 residues. The CDR3 DNA sequence: TGTGCCAGCAGCTTGCCAGGGGGTGGGGCAGATACGCAGTATTTT. This encodes CASSLPGGGADTQYF.

This clone was found once. The chain uses TRBV12-3 or TRBV12-4 and TRBJ1-1; D remains unclear. The CDR3 sequence is 13 residues long. The V and J ends lost 0 bases and 1 base respectively, with 3 bases between them. In DNA form, the CDR3 reads TGTGCCAGCAGTTTAGCCACGAACACTGAAGCTTTCTTT. Protein sequence: CASSLATNTEAFF.

The J gene is TRBJ2-5, the V gene TRBV5-1; perhaps TRBD1 as D (5 bases). The V gene's germline CDR1 is SGHRS and CDR2 YFSETQ. CDR3 size: 14 residues. V gave up 2 bases and J gave up 5 bases, with 13 bases separating them. CDR3 in DNA: TGCGCCAGCAGCTTAGGTTGGGGCTTGGAGACCCAGTACTTC. It specifies CASSLGWGLETQYF.

This chain uses TRBV28 with TRBJ1-6, with 7 nucleotides matching TRBD1. CDR1 is MDHEN and CDR2 is SYDVKM in the germline V gene. The CDR3 is 17 amino acids. Trimming took 5 bases from V and 2 from J; bases not matched to a gene: 9. The CDR3 is CASSIRDRPTYNSPLHF. In DNA form, the CDR3 reads TGTGCCAGCAGTATCCGGGACAGACCCACCTATAATTCACCCCTCCACTTT.

This chain connects TRBV12-3 or TRBV12-4 to TRBJ2-2, with D hard to call. The CDR3 length is 12 residues. Trimming left V 3 bases short and J 8 bases short, with 7 bases between. CDR3 bases: TGTGCCAGCAGTTTCGGCCCTGGGGAGCTGTTTTTT. It codes for CASSFGPGELFF.

The chain joins TRBV7-8 to TRBJ2-5; D is uncertain. CDR3 length: 12 residues. Trimming left V 7 bases short and J 0 bases short, with 6 bases between. Germline assignment: CDR1 SGHVS and CDR2 FQNEAQ. The DNA of the CDR3 is TGTGCCAGCACCGCCTACCAAGAGACCCAGTACTTC. Residues: CASTAYQETQYF.

The chain links TRBV6-5 to TRBJ1-2; 11 nucleotides align to TRBD1. Germline V gives CDR1 MNHEY, CDR2 SVGAGI. V shed 6 bases, J shed 11 bases, and the junction held 8 bases outside the gene matches. This CDR3 contains 13 residues. The DNA for the CDR3 is TGTGCCAGCAGACGGACAGGGGGCGTAGGGTACACCTTC. Its protein product is CASRRTGGVGYTF.

The chain carries TRBV28 and TRBJ1-5; TRBD1 matches 10 bases. The trim removed 3 bases at V and 4 bases at J, leaving 6 bases unmatched. CDR3 length equals 16 residues. Germline V lookup: CDR1 MDHEN, CDR2 SYDVKM. The CDR3 coding sequence is TGTGCCAGCAGTTTCCTCGCGGACAGGGGGAATCAGCCCCAGCATTTT. Its translation: CASSFLADRGNQPQHF.

This clone was seen only once. V usage is TRBV27 and J usage is TRBJ2-3, with D perhaps assigned TRBD1 or TRBD2 (5 bases each). Germline CDR1 MNHEY, CDR2 SMNVEV (reference sequence). The CDR3 loop spans 14 amino acids. Trimming removed 1 base from V and 3 bases from J, with 8 bases in between. CDR3 nucleotides: TGTGCCAGCAGTTTATTGGGGGAAACAGATACGCAGTATTTT. Translation: CASSLLGETDTQYF.

The table lists this clone with a count of one. The chain couples TRBV5-1 to TRBJ1-1; D may be TRBD1 (5 bases). CDR3 size: 14 residues. V was pared by 7 bases and J by 5 bases, with 18 bases between. Germline V gives CDR1 SGHRS, CDR2 YFSETQ. The CDR3 region is CASLAGGGRTEAFF. The CDR3 DNA is TGCGCCAGCCTCGCTGGGGGGGGAAGGACTGAAGCTTTCTTT.

This clone came up once. The genes are TRBV4-1 and TRBJ2-3; 8 bases are shared with TRBD1. The CDR3 covers 15 residues. Germline V gene sequence: CDR1 MGHRA, CDR2 YSYEKL. Trimming cost V 3 bases and J 5 bases; bases outside gene matches: 7. The CDR3 region is CASSHVTGVRDTQYF. CDR3 in DNA: TGCGCCAGCAGCCATGTGACAGGGGTGAGAGATACGCAGTATTTT.